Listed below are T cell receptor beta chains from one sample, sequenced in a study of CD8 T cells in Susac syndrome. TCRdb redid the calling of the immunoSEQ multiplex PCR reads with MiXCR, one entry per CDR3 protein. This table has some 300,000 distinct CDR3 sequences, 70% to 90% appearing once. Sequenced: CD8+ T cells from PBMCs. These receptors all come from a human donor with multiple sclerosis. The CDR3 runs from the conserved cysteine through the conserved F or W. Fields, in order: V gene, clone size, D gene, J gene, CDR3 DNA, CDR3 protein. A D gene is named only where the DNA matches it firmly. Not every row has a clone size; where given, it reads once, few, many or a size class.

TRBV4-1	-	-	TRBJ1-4	TGCGCCAGCAGCCCCTTGGCCCCGGGGCACTATAATGAAAAACTGTTTTTT	CASSPLAPGHYNEKLFF
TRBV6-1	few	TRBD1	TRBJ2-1	TGTGCCAGCAGTCTCCGGACAGGGTATAGGAATGAGCAGTTCTTC	CASSLRTGYRNEQFF
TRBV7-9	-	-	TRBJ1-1	TGTGCCAGCACCCAAAGGACCAAACAGGAGACCACTGAAGCTTTCTTT	CASTQRTKQETTEAFF
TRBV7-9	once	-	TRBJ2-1	TGTGCCAGCAGCTTAGATAGAATTGATGAGCAGTTCTTC	CASSLDRIDEQFF
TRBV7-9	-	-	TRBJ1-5	TGTGCCAGCAGCTCTCAGGGACTCGGCAATCAGCCCCAGCATTTT	CASSSQGLGNQPQHF
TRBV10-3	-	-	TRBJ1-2	TGTGCCACCCCGGATGGGGCCTATGGCTACACCTTC	CATPDGAYGYTF
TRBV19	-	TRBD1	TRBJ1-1	TGTGCCTGCTCCAGTACGAGGACCCTGGCCAGGGGGGTGAAGGCTGAAGCTTTCTTT	CACSSTRTLARGVKAEAFF
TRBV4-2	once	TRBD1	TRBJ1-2	TGTGCCAGCAGCCAATTCGGGACAGATGGGGATGGCTACACCTTC	CASSQFGTDGDGYTF
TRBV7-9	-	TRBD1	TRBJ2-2	TGTGCCAGCAGCTTGGGACAGGGAATCACCGGGGAGCTGTTTTTT	CASSLGQGITGELFF
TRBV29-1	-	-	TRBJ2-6	TGCAGCGTTCCGTCGACAGGCCACTCTGGGGCCAACGTCCTGACTTTC	CSVPSTGHSGANVLTF
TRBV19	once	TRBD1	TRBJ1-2	TGTGCCAGCCACAGGGGGCTTGATGGCTACACCTTC	CASHRGLDGYTF
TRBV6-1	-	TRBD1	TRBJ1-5	TGTGCCAGCGGAAACATGGGACAGGGGAATCAGCCCCAGCATTTT	CASGNMGQGNQPQHF
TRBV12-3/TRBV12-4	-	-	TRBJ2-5	TGTGCCAGCAGTCCCCGAGGAGAGACCCAGTACTTC	CASSPRGETQYF
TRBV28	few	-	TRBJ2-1	TGTGCCAGTAGTTCGGGGTCCAACGAGCAGTTCTTC	CASSSGSNEQFF
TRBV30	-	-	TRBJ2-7	TGTGCCTGGAACCCGGGGAACTCCTACGAGCAGTACTTC	CAWNPGNSYEQYF
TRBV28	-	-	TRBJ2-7	TGTGCCAGCAGTTTCCCTCGTGTGGGGGGCGGTCGGGAGCAGTACTTC	CASSFPRVGGGREQYF
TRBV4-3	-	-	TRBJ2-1	TGCGCCAGCAGCCAAGATCGCGGGAACAATGAGCAGTTCTTC	CASSQDRGNNEQFF
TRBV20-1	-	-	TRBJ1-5	TGCAGTGCTAGGAGGTTCACAGACACCGATCAGCCCCAGCATTTT	CSARRFTDTDQPQHF
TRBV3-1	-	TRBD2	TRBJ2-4	TGTGCCAGCAGCCAAGGAAGGGGAGGGAACATTCAGTACTTC	CASSQGRGGNIQYF
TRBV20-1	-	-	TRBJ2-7	TGCAGTGCCCGGGCCCTTGGGACCTACGAGCAGTACTTC	CSARALGTYEQYF
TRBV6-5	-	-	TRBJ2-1	TGTGCCAGCAGATCCACTTCTATTAATGAGCAGTTCTTC	CASRSTSINEQFF
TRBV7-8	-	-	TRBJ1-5	TGTGCCAGCAGCTTAGTCGAGTCGGTCAATCAGCCCCAGCATTTT	CASSLVESVNQPQHF
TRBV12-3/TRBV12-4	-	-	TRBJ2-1	TGTGCCCGACGTAGCCACAATGAGCAGTTCTTC	CARRSHNEQFF
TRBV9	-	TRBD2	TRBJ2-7	TGTGCCAGCAGCGTATCGAACAGCGGGAGGACCTACGAGCAGTACTTC	CASSVSNSGRTYEQYF
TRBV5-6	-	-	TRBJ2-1	TGTGCCAGCAGCTTGGGGACCCTCCGTGAGCAGTTCTTC	CASSLGTLREQFF
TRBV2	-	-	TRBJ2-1	TGTGCCAGCCGAGGGGGGGCCCCCTACAATGAGCAGTTCTTC	CASRGGAPYNEQFF
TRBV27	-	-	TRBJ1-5	TGTGCCAGCAGGAAGTATTGGGGGACGGATCAGCCCCAGCATTTT	CASRKYWGTDQPQHF
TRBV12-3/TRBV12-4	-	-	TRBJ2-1	TGTGCCAGCAGTTTAGTTGTCGGGGGGCCTAAGGATGAGCAGTTCTTC	CASSLVVGGPKDEQFF